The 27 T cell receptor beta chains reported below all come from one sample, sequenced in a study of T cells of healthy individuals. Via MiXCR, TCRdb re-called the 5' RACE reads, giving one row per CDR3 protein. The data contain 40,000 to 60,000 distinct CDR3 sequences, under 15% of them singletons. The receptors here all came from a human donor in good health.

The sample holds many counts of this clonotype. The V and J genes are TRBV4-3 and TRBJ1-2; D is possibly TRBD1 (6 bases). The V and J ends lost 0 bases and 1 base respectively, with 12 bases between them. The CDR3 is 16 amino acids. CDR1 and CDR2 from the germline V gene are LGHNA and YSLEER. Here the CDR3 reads CASSQEDRSYNYGYTF. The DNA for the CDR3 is TGCGCCAGCAGCCAAGAGGACAGATCATATAACTATGGCTACACCTTC.

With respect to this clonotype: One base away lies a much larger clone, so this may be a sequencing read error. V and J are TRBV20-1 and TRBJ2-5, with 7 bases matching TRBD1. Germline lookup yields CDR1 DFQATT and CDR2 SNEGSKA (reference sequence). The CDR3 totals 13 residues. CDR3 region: CSARGQNQETQDF. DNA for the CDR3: TGCAGTGCTAGGGGACAGAACCAAGAGACCCAGGACTTC.

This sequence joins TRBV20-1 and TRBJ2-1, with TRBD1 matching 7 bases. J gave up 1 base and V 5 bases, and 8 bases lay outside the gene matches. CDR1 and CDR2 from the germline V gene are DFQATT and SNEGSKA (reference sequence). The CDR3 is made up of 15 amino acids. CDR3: CSAPTGTDSYNEQFF. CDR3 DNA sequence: TGCAGTGCTCCGACCGGGACAGATTCCTACAATGAGCAGTTCTTC.

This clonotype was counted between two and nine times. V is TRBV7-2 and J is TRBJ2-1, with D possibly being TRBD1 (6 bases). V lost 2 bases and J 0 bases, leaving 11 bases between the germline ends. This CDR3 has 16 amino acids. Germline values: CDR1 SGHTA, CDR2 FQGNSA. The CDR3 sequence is CASSLQGQSSYNEQFF. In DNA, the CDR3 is TGTGCCAGCAGCTTACAAGGACAGAGCTCCTACAATGAGCAGTTCTTC.

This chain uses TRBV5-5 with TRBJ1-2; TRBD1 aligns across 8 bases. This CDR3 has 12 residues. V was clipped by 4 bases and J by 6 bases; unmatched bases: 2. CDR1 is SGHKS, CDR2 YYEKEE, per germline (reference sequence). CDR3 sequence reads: CASSQTGDGYTF. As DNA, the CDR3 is TGTGCCAGCAGCCAGACAGGGGATGGCTACACCTTC.

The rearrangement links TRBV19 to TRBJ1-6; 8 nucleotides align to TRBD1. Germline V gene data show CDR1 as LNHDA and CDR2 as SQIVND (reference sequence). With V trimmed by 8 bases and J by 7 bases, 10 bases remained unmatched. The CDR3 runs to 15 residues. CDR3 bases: TGTGCCAGTGACGCCGCTGGGACAGGAAATTCACCCCTCCACTTT. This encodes CASDAAGTGNSPLHF. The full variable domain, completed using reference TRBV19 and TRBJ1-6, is DGGITQSPKYLFRKEGQNVTLSCEQNLNHDAMYWYRQDPGQGLRLIYYSQIVNDFQKGDIAEGYSVSREKKESFPLTVTSAQKNPTAFYLCASDAAGTGNSPLHFGNGTRLTVT.

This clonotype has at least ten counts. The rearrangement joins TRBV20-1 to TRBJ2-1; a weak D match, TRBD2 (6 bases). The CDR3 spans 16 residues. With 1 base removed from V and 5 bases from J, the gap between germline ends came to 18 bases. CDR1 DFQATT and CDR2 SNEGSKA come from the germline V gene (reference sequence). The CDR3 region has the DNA TGCAGTGCTAGAGGGGCCCGGGAGAAATCCCACAATGAGCAGTTCTTC. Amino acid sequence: CSARGAREKSHNEQFF.

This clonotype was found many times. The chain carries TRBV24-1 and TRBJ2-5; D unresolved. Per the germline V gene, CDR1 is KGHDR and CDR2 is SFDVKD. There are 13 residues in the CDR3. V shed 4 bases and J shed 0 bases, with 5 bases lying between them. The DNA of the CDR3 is TGTGCCACCAGTGACCAGTACCAAGAGACCCAGTACTTC. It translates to CATSDQYQETQYF.

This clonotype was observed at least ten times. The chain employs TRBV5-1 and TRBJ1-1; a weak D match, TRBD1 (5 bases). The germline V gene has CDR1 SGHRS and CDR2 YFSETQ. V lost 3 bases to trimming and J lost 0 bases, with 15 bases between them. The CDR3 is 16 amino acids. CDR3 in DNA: TGCGCCAGCAGCTCCCAGCGGGACCGTTTGAACACTGAAGCTTTCTTT. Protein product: CASSSQRDRLNTEAFF.

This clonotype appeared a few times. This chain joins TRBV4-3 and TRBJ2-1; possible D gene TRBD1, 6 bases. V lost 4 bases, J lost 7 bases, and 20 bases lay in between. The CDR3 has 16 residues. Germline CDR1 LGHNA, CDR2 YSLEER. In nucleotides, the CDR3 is TGCGCCAGCAGCCGCGCTAAGGACAGAGGGGTTAATGAGCAGTTCTTC. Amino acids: CASSRAKDRGVNEQFF.

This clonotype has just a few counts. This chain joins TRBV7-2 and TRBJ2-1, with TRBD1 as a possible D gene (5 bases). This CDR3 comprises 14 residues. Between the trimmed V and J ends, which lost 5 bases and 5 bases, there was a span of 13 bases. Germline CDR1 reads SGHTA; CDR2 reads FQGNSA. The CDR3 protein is CASSPDTGHNEQFF. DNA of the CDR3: TGTGCCAGCAGCCCCGACACAGGACACAATGAGCAGTTCTTC.

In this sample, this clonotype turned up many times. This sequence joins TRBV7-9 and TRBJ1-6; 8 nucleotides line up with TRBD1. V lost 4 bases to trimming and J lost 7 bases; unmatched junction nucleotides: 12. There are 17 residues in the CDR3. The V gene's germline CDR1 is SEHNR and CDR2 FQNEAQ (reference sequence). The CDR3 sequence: CASSSTPPGQANSPLHF. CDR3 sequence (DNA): TGTGCCAGCAGCTCGACCCCACCGGGACAGGCCAATTCACCCCTCCACTTT.

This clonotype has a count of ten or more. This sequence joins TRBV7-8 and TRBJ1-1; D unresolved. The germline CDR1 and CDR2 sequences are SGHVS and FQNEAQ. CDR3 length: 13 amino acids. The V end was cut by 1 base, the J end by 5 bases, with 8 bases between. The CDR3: CASSLGLGTEAFF. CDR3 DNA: TGTGCCAGCAGCTTAGGGCTCGGGACTGAAGCTTTCTTT. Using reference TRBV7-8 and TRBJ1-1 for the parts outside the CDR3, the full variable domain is GAGVSQSPRYKVAKRGQDVALRCDPISGHVSLFWYQQALGQGPEFLTYFQNEAQLDKSGLPSDRFFAERPEGSVSTLKIQRTQQEDSAVYLCASSLGLGTEAFFGQGTRLTVV.

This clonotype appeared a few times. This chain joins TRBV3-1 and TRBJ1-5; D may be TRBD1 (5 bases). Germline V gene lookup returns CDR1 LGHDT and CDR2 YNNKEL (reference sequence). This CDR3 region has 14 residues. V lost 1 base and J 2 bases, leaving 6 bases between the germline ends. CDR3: CASSQGRGNQPQHF. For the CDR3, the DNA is TGTGCCAGCAGCCAAGGCAGGGGCAATCAGCCCCAGCATTTT.

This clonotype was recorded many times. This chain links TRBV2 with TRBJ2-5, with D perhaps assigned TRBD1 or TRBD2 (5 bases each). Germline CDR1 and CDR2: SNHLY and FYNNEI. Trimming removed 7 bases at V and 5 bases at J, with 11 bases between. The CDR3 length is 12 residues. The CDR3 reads CASNWDAETQYF. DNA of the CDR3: TGTGCCAGCAATTGGGACGCGGAGACCCAGTACTTC.

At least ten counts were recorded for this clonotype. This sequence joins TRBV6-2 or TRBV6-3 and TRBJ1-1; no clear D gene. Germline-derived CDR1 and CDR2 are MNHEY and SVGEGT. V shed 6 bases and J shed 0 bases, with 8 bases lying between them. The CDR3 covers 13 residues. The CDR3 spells CASRMTLNTEAFF. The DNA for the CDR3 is TGTGCCAGCAGGATGACATTGAACACTGAAGCTTTCTTT.

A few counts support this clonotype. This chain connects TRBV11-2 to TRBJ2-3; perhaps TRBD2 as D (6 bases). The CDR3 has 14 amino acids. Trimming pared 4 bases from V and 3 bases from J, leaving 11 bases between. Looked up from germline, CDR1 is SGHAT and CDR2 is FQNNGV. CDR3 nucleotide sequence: TGTGCCAGCAGCTCACCCCGGGGGACAGATACGCAGTATTTT. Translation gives CASSSPRGTDTQYF.

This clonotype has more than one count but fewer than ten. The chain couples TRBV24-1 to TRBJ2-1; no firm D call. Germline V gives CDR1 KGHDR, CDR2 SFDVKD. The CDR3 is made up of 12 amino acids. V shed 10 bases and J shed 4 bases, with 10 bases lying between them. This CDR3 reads CATRRRYNEQFF. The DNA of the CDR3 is TGTGCCACGAGGCGCAGGTACAATGAGCAGTTCTTC.

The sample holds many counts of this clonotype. CDR3: CASSLRLLSTDTQYF. The CDR3 coding sequence is TGTGCCAGTAGTCTACGACTCCTCAGCACAGATACGCAGTATTTT. V is TRBV19 and J is TRBJ2-3; no reliable D call. V lost 5 bases, J lost 0 bases, and 12 bases lay in between. Germline V lookup: CDR1 LNHDA, CDR2 SQIVND (reference sequence). CDR3 length: 15 residues.

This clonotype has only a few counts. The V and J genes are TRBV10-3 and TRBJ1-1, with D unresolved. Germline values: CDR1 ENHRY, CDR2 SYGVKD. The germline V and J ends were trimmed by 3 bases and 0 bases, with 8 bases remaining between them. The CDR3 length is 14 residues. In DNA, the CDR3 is TGTGCCATCAGTGATGGGCAGATGAACACTGAAGCTTTCTTT. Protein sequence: CAISDGQMNTEAFF.

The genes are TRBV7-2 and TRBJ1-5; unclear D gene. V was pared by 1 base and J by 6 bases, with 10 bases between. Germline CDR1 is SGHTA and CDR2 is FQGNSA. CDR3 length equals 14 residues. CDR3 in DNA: TGTGCCAGCAGCTTAGGGGATGAGGGTCAGCCCCAGCATTTT. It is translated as CASSLGDEGQPQHF.

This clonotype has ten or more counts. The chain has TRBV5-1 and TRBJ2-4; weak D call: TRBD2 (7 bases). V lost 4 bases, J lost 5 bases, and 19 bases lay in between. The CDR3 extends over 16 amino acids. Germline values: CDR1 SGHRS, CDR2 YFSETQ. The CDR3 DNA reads TGCGCCAGCAGCCGGAGCTCTGCGGGGGCGGAAAACATTCAGTACTTC. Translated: CASSRSSAGAENIQYF. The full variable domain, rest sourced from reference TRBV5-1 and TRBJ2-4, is KAGVTQTPRYLIKTRGQQVTLSCSPISGHRSVSWYQQTPGQGLQFLFEYFSETQRNKGNFPGRFSGRQFSNSRSEMNVSTLELGDSALYLCASSRSSAGAENIQYFGAGTRLSVL.

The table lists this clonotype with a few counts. CDR3 sequence (DNA): TGCGCCAGCAGCCAAGATCAAGGGACTAGCGGGGGGGCCTTGGAGACCCAGTACTTC. Residues: CASSQDQGTSGGALETQYF. The chain has TRBV4-3 and TRBJ2-5; 16 bases agree with TRBD2. Germline values: CDR1 LGHNA, CDR2 YSLEER. The J segment lost 5 bases and the V segment lost 0 bases, leaving 9 bases of the junction unmatched. The CDR3 contains 19 residues.

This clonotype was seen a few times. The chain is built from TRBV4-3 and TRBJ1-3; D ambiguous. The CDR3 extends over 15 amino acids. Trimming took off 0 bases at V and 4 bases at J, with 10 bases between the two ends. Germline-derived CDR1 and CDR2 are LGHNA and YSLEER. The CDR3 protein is CASSQDRVGGNTIYF. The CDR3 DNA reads TGCGCCAGCAGCCAAGATCGTGTGGGCGGAAACACCATATATTTT.

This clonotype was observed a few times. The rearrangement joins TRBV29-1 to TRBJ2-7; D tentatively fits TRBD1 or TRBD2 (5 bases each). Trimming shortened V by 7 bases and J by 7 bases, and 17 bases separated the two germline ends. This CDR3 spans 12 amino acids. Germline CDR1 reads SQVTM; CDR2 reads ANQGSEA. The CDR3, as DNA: TGCAGCGCCGGGCAGGGCTTAGCGGAGCAGTACTTC. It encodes CSAGQGLAEQYF.

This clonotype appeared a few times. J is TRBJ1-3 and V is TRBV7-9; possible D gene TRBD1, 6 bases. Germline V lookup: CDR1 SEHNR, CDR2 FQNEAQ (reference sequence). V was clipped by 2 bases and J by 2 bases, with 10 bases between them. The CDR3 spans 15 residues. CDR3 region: CASSLQGKTGNTIYF. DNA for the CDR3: TGTGCCAGCAGCTTACAGGGGAAAACTGGAAACACCATATATTTT. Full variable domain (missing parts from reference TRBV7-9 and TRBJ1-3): DTGVSQNPRHKITKRGQNVTFRCDPISEHNRLYWYRQTLGQGPEFLTYFQNEAQLEKSRLLSDRFSAERPKGSFSTLEIQRTEQGDSAMYLCASSLQGKTGNTIYFGEGSWLTVV.

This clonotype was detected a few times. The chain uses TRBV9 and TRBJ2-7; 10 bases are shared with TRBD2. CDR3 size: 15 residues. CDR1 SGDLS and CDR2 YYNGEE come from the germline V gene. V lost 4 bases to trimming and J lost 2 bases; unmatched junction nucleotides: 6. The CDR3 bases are TGTGCCAGCAGCTTAACTAGCGGGACCCCCTACGAGCAGTACTTC. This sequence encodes CASSLTSGTPYEQYF.